This TCR beta chain was captured by sequencing in a study of blood T cells in healthy people across ages (dated by TCRdb to the mid-2010s). Regarding the complete study: In model experiments, template switching captured roughly one uniquely barcoded TCR beta cDNA molecule for every two T cells. Age-related changes in TCR beta repertoire diversity were measured in the study by deep sequencing normalized with unique cDNA molecular identifiers. The donors were split into four age groups: young (average around 16 years), middle-aged (about 40), aged (around 67) and long-lived (82). To avoid experimental bias, donors of different ages were randomly spread across the sequencing lanes. For two donors (one aged 18 to 30 and one aged 80 or older), the study analyzed two additional independent replicas of 1 million unique cDNA reads from the same blood draw.

The investigation overall reported the following: As age increased, observed TCR beta diversity per million T cells dropped in a roughly linear way, and a significant reduction was already evident by age 40. The long-lived group showed more naive CD4+ T cells, fewer expanded clones and increased TCR diversity than the aged group, suggesting age selection. Because profiling used bulk unsorted PBMCs, naive and antigen-experienced compartments could not be compared conclusively. The percentage of naive T cells measured by flow cytometry correlated strongly with observed TCR beta diversity. Total diversity estimates from one million sequenced T cells were considered lower bounds and underestimates. Because the CMV infection status of the donors was unknown, age-related changes in expanded clonotypes may potentially have been confounded.

Libraries were built with 5' RACE. Data came from an Illumina HiSeq 2500. A second PCR of about 6 to 12 cycles was run with a J-beta primer mix and a sample-barcoded 5' primer. A template-switch 5' adaptor carrying 12 random nucleotides introduced a unique molecular identifier onto each TCR beta cDNA molecule. At least 3 million CDR3-containing paired-end reads were obtained from each sample. The Mint cDNA synthesis kit, primed by a TRBC-specific oligonucleotide, was used to synthesize first-strand cDNA from all RNA. Following uracil-DNA glycosylase treatment, all cDNA underwent a first 18-cycle PCR with the universal primers M1SS and BC2_uni_R. The study's own analysis went as follows. For normalization, 1 million high-quality reads were randomly selected from each sample, with every read carrying a distinct molecular identifier. Instead of being binned into consensus sequences, reads with shared molecular identifiers were discarded. MiTCR, set to a Q25 quality threshold and the strictest error-elimination algorithm, was used for CDR3 identification, clonotype clustering and error correction. A nonparametric unseen species model using Euler transformation provided a lower-bound estimate of total TCR beta diversity. TCRdb cleaned the public reads at Q25 with fastp, built clones with MiXCR and kept in-frame beta chains. Rows are unified per CDR3 protein, each entry keeping the most common DNA and genes. TCRdb assigned the V and J calls; the authors' analysis was not used. The sample records 1.5 million to 2 million distinct CDR3 sequences, under 30% of which are singletons. The ten largest clones add up to 7.7% of the sample.

The CDR3 contains 13 residues, cysteine and phenylalanine counted. The CDR3 DNA has 39 bases and is translated from base 1. Trimming costs V 6 bases and J 4 bases, and their ends lie 13 bases apart. For CDR1 and CDR2, the germline V gene (reference sequence) lists MNHNY and SVGAGI. Donors were a few dozen systemically healthy Caucasian individuals from Russia aged roughly 6 to 95 years. Around 10 milliliters of peripheral blood were drawn from each donor into EDTA-treated Vacutainer tubes. Ficoll-Paque density-gradient centrifugation was used to isolate PBMCs, with at least 6.5 million per sample. Trizol reagent was used to extract total RNA from PBMCs, with at least 5.5 micrograms per sample. Naive CD45RAhigh/CD27high T cell percentages were measured by flow cytometry on a PBMC aliquot from every donor. This clonotype was found a few times. Its antigen remains undetermined. Per-base qualities were not stored, and no clone one base away is much larger.

This TCR derives from a woman under 40 in good health. The chain is encoded by TRBV6-6 joined to TRBJ2-7; the D call is tentative, TRBD1 or TRBD2, as each matches 5 bases. Material for sequencing was blood. The base sequence is TGTGCCAGCAGCGAGGTGGGGGAATACGAGCAGTACTTC. This translates into CASSEVGEYEQYF.